These 14 T cell receptor beta chains were sequenced from one sample in a study of OX40 agonist ivuxolimab in advanced cancers. Repertoires were generated with immunoSEQ multiplex PCR, while TCRdb's copy carries only in-frame clones and drops some. The sample has over 50,000 clones, roughly 80% seen once. The source was CD4+ or CD8+ T cells sorted from blood, collected in a trial of the OX40 agonist ivuxolimab. The receptors originated from an adult with an advanced solid tumor such as melanoma, head and neck, liver or kidney cancer.

CDR3 sequence (DNA): TGTGCCACCCTCCCGCTGACAGGGGGTAAAGAGTACACTGAAGCTTTCTTT. It is translated as CATLPLTGGKEYTEAFF. The rearrangement links TRBV10-3 to TRBJ1-1, with 9 bases that match TRBD1. Per germline, CDR1 ENHRY and CDR2 SYGVKD. The V and J ends lost 10 bases and 3 bases, in that order; junction bases with no gene match: 18. CDR3 length equals 17 residues.

This clone showed up just a few times. V gene TRBV6-1 combines with J gene TRBJ1-5, with 10 bases that match TRBD1. This CDR3 has 15 residues. Germline CDR1 MNHNS, CDR2 SASEGT. The trim removed 6 bases at V and 5 bases at J, leaving 7 bases unmatched. Written as DNA, the CDR3 is TGTGCCAGCAGGGCACTGACAGGGGGCGATCAGCCCCAGCATTTT. It translates to CASRALTGGDQPQHF.

This chain links TRBV4-2 with TRBJ1-4, with TRBD1 as a possible D gene (5 bases). V lost 0 bases to trimming and J lost 7 bases, with 12 bases between them. The length of the CDR3 is 15 residues. Germline V gene data show CDR1 as LGHNA and CDR2 as YNFKEQ. This CDR3 reads CASSQDRGGAEKLFF. The CDR3 DNA reads TGTGCCAGCAGCCAAGATCGCGGGGGAGCTGAAAAACTGTTTTTT.

The rearrangement links TRBV11-2 to TRBJ2-5; the D gene could be TRBD1 or TRBD2 (5 bases each). There are 15 residues in the CDR3. Trimming removed 1 base at V and 6 bases at J, with 15 bases between. Germline CDR1 is SGHAT and CDR2 is FQNNGV. The CDR3: CASSLGRRGVKTQYF. CDR3 DNA: TGTGCCAGCAGCTTAGGTCGTAGGGGAGTGAAGACCCAGTACTTC.

In this sample, this clone turned up once. The chain couples TRBV19 to TRBJ1-1; D call uncertain. The V end lost 4 bases, the J end lost 0 bases, and 15 bases lay between the germline ends. The CDR3 extends over 16 amino acids. Germline V CDR1 and CDR2: LNHDA, SQIVND (reference sequence). CDR3 region: CASSRRDQWMNTEAFF. For the CDR3, the DNA is TGTGCCAGTAGTAGGAGGGATCAGTGGATGAACACTGAAGCTTTCTTT.

The chain couples TRBV6-6 to TRBJ1-6; D is undetermined. The germline V gene has CDR1 MNHNY and CDR2 SVGAGI (reference sequence). Trimming removed 6 bases at V and 7 bases at J, with 10 bases between. The CDR3 contains 13 residues. The CDR3 nucleotides read TGTGCCAGCAGGGGTAAAGAAAATTCACCCCTCCACTTT. It is translated as CASRGKENSPLHF.

This clone was seen a handful of times. Within the sample, other DNA sequences also encode this same CDR3. The rearrangement joins TRBV5-1 to TRBJ2-1; no clear D. The ends were cut back, 0 bases at V and 4 bases at J, with 5 bases in the middle. This CDR3 spans 13 amino acids. Germline values: CDR1 SGHRS, CDR2 YFSETQ. This CDR3 is CASSLVQYNEQFF. In DNA form, the CDR3 reads TGCGCCAGCAGCTTGGTGCAGTACAATGAGCAGTTCTTC.

The chain has TRBV6-5 and TRBJ1-3; D not resolved. This CDR3 has 14 residues. Germline V gives CDR1 MNHEY, CDR2 SVGAGI. V lost 6 bases to trimming and J lost 0 bases, with 9 bases between them. For the CDR3, the DNA is TGTGCCAGCAGAAGACTAGACTCTGGAAACACCATATATTTT. Amino acid sequence: CASRRLDSGNTIYF.

The chain joins TRBV7-8 to TRBJ1-3; D may be TRBD1 (5 bases). V was pared by 8 bases and J by 1 base, with 9 bases between. CDR3 size: 13 residues. Germline values: CDR1 SGHVS, CDR2 FQNEAQ. The CDR3: CASSKGSGNTIYF. For the CDR3, the DNA is TGTGCCAGCTCCAAGGGGTCTGGAAACACCATATATTTT.

There are a few counts of this clone. The genes are TRBV7-9 and TRBJ1-1, with D hard to call. CDR3 length: 12 amino acids. V was shortened by 5 bases and J by 7 bases, with 11 bases between the two germline ends. The germline V gene has CDR1 SEHNR and CDR2 FQNEAQ (reference sequence). The CDR3 is CASSPDGLEAFF. The CDR3 coding sequence is TGTGCCAGCAGCCCAGACGGTCTTGAAGCTTTCTTT. Full variable domain (outside the CDR3, taken from reference TRBV7-9 and TRBJ1-1): DTGVSQNPRHKITKRGQNVTFRCDPISEHNRLYWYRQTLGQGPEFLTYFQNEAQLEKSRLLSDRFSAERPKGSFSTLEIQRTEQGDSAMYLCASSPDGLEAFFGQGTRLTVV.

The V and J genes are TRBV28 and TRBJ1-5; 8 nucleotides line up with TRBD1. The germline V gene encodes CDR1 MDHEN and CDR2 SYDVKM. This CDR3 has 16 amino acids. V lost 6 bases and J lost 6; bases outside the gene matches: 13. The CDR3 loop reads CASRPIQGGLTQPQHF. The CDR3 region has the DNA TGTGCCAGCAGACCCATACAGGGGGGCCTTACTCAGCCCCAGCATTTT.

The chain carries TRBV15 and TRBJ1-6, with D uncertain. This CDR3 comprises 15 residues. Per germline, CDR1 LNHNV and CDR2 YYDKDF (reference sequence). The ends were cut back, 0 bases at V and 8 bases at J, with 11 bases in the middle. CDR3 region: CATSRDPGRDSPLHF. The CDR3 DNA follows: TGTGCCACCAGCAGAGATCCGGGGAGGGATTCACCCCTCCACTTT.

The J gene is TRBJ2-2, the V gene TRBV11-3, with a possible D match to TRBD1 (6 bases). Germline values: CDR1 SGHNT, CDR2 YENEEA. This CDR3 is 14 amino acids long. V lost 5 bases, J lost 6 bases, and 13 bases lay in between. CDR3 sequence: CASSPPQGSGELFF. DNA of the CDR3: TGTGCCAGCAGCCCCCCCCAGGGGTCCGGGGAGCTGTTTTTT. Filled out from reference TRBV11-3 and TRBJ2-2, the complete variable domain reads EAGVVQSPRYKIIEKKQPVAFWCNPISGHNTLYWYLQNLGQGPELLIRYENEEAVDDSQLPKDRFSAERLKGVDSTLKIQPAELGDSAVYLCASSPPQGSGELFFGEGSRLTVL.

This rearrangement joins TRBV7-2 to TRBJ2-1; tentative D call: TRBD1 (5 bases). V was cut by 5 bases and J by 2 bases, with 13 bases left in between. The CDR3 loop spans 15 amino acids. Germline CDR1 is SGHTA and CDR2 is FQGNSA. CDR3 bases: TGTGCCAGCAGCCCGCCAGGGAACCCCTACAATGAGCAGTTCTTC. This encodes CASSPPGNPYNEQFF. The complete variable domain, with remaining parts taken from reference TRBV7-2 and TRBJ2-1, reads GAGVSQSPSNKVTEKGKDVELRCDPISGHTALYWYRQSLGQGLEFLIYFQGNSAPDKSGLPSDRFSAERTGGSVSTLTIQRTQQEDSAVYLCASSPPGNPYNEQFFGPGTRLTVL.